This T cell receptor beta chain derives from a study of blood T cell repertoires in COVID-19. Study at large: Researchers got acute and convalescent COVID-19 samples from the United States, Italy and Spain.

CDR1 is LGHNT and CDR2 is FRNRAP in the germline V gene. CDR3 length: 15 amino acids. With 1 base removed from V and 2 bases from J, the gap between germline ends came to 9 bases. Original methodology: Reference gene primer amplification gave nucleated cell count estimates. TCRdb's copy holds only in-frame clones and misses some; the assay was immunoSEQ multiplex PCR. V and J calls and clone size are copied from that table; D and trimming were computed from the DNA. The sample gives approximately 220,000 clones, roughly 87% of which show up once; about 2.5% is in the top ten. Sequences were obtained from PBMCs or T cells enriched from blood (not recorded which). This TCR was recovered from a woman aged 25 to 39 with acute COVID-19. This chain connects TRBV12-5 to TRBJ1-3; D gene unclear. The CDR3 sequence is CASGLGDTAGNTIYF. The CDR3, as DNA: TGTGCTAGTGGTTTGGGTGACACGGCTGGAAACACCATATATTTT.